What follows is one T cell receptor (beta chain) and its context. This clone was detected a few times. No antigen is known for it. The record has no base qualities; no much larger clone is one base away. This sample was included in a study of blood T cell repertoires in COVID-19 (dated by TCRdb to 2020 to 2022). About the study as a whole: Collaborator samples came from the United States, Italy and Spain and covered acute and convalescent phases of COVID-19. A de-identified subject ID, COVID-19 status, age in years and sex were almost always included in the sample metadata. Samples were obtained from the ongoing ImmuneRACE study (first 160 participants) and from about 1,300 subjects provided by 6 global collaborators. Subjects who had been exposed to COVID-19, were actively infected with it, or had recovered from it provided the deeply sampled blood TCRbeta repertoires that made up the dataset. The repertoires were released in a freely available public database meant as a resource for research on the immune response to SARS-CoV-2. The material from the prospective study consisted of cDNA or gDNA derived from T cells, B-cell-depleted T cells, or PBMCs. Where HLA class I and class II types were available, the types were taken from metadata supplied by the sample provider, not from assay-based typing.

TCRbeta CDR3 regions were amplified from genomic DNA using the immunoSEQ Assay, a bias-controlled multiplex PCR. The original methods were these. The number of nucleated cells in each sample was estimated by amplification of reference gene primers within the assay. Sequence reads were collapsed and filtered to measure the absolute abundance of every unique TCRbeta CDR3 rearrangement. For each sample, productive Simpson clonality was calculated by taking the square root of Simpson's diversity index across productive rearrangements. TCRdb provides this immuneACCESS table in a form limited to in-frame rearrangements. Some clones are lacking; in checked studies, under half of them reflect an unresolved V gene, and why the rest are absent is not known. Clone size and V and J calls were adopted from that table, with D and trimming inferred from the DNA. This sample gives about 220,000 clones in total; 86% of them show up just once. The leading ten clones occupy over 3% of the sample.

Participants in the prospective study were enrolled through a virtual design, were aged about 18 to 100 years, and lived in roughly 25 United States geographic areas. To assign participants to cohorts, the prospective study relied on clinical history that participants themselves reported in a screening survey and a study questionnaire. Each participant in the prospective study had whole blood, serum and a nasopharyngeal or oropharyngeal swab collected by mobile phlebotomists. Participants in the prospective study had the option to provide additional blood draws and questionnaires over a roughly 2-month period. Blood samples from the prospective study were shipped frozen or at room temperature prior to DNA extraction. The CDR3 covers 12 residues, taking in both the cysteine and the phenylalanine. CDR3 DNA only is kept here, 36 bases in frame from base 1. V is clipped by 3 bases and J by 8 bases, and the sequence between their germline boundaries is 5 bases long. Per the germline V gene (reference sequence), MNHEY is the CDR1 and SMNVEV is the CDR2.

Overall study results and their limits: Clinical and demographic metadata were provided uncurated, with the amount varying by source and participant.

Sequenced material: PBMCs or T cells enriched from blood (not recorded which). The receptor comes from a woman in her thirties or forties with acute COVID-19. The chain joins TRBV27 to TRBJ1-6; the D gene cannot be resolved reliably. The DNA sequence is TGTGCCAGCAGTTTCAATCATTCACCCCTCCACTTT. This codes for CASSFNHSPLHF.